The sequence of this T cell receptor (beta chain) was determined in a study of cytomegalovirus exposure and HLA in healthy donors. General study findings and limits: Cytomegalovirus-associated TCR beta chains were listed, numbering some 180.

Comment on this clone: The target antigen is unknown.

There are 13 residues in the CDR3. Trimming stripped 4 bases from V and 4 bases from J, with 10 bases between. Germline CDR1 KGHSH, CDR2 LQKENI. Some clones are missing from TCRdb's copy, which holds only in-frame ones; the method was immunoSEQ multiplex PCR. The data contain some 140,000 clones, 65% to 90% of them singletons. The chain carries TRBV18 and TRBJ1-2; D unclear. The TCR originated in a man between 18 and 29 years old in good health and CMV-seropositive. Sequencing was carried out using PBMCs. The CDR3 sequence: CASSRTEGYGYTF. The CDR3 nucleotides read TGTGCCAGCTCACGCACAGAAGGCTATGGCTACACCTTC. The whole variable domain, remainder taken from reference TRBV18 and TRBJ1-2, is NAGVMQNPRHLVRRRGQEARLRCSPMKGHSHVYWYRQLPEEGLKFMVYLQKENIIDESGMPKERFSAEFPKEGPSILRIQQVVRGDSAAYFCASSRTEGYGYTFGSGTRLTVV.